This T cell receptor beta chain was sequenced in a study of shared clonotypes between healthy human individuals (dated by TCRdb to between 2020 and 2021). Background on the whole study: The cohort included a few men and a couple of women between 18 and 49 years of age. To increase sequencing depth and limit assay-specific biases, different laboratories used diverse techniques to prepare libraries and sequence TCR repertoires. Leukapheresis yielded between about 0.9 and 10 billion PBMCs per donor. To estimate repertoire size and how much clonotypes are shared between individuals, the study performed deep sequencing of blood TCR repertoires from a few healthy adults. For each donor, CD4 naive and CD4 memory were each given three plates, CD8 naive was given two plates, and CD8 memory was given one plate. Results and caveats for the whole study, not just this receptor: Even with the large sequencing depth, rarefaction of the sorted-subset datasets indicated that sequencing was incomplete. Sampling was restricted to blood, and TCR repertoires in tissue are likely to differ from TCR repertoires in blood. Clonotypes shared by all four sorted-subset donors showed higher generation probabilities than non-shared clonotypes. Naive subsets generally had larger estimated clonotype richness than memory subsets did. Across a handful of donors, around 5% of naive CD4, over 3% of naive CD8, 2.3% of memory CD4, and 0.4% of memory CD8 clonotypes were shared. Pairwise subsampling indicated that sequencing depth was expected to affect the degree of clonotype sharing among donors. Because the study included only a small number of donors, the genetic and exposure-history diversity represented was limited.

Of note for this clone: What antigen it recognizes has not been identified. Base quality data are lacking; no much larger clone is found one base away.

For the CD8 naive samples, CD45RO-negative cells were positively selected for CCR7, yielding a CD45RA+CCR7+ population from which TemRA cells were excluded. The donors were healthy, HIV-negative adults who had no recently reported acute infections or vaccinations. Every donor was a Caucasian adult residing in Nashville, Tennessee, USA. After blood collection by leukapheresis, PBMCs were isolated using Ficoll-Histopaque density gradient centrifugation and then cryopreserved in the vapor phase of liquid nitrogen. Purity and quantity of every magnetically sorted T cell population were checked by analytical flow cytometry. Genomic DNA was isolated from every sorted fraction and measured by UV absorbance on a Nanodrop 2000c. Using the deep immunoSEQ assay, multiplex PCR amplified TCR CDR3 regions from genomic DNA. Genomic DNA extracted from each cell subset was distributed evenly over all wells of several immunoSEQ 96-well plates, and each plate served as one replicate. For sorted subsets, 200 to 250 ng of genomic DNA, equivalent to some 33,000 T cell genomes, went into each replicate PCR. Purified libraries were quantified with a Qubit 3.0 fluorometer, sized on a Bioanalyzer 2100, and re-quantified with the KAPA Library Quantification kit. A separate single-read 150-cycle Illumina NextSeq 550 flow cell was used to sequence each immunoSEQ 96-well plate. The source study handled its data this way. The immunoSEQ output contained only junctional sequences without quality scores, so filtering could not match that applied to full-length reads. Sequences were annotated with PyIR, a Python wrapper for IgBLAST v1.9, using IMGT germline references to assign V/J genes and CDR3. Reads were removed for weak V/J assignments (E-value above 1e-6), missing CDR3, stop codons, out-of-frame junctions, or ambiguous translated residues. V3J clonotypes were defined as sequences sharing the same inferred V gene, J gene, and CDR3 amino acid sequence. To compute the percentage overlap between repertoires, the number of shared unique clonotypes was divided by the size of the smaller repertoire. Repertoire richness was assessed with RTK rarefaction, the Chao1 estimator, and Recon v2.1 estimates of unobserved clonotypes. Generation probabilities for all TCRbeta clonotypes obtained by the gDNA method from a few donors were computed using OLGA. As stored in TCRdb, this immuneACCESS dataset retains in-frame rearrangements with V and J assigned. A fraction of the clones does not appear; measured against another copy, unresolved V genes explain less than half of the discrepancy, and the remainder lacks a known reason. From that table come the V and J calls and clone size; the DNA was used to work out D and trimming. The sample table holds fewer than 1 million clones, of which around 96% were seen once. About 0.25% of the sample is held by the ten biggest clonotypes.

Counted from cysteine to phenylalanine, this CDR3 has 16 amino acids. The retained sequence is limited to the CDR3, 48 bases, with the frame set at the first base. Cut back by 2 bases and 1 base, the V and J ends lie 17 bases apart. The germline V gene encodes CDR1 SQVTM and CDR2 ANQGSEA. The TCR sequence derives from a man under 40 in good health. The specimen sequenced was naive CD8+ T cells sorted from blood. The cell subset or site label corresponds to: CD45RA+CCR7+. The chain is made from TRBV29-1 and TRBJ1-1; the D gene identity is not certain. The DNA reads TGCAGCGTTGAACCGGGGTTGGGCCCGGGGAACACTGAAGCTTTCTTT. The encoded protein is CSVEPGLGPGNTEAFF.